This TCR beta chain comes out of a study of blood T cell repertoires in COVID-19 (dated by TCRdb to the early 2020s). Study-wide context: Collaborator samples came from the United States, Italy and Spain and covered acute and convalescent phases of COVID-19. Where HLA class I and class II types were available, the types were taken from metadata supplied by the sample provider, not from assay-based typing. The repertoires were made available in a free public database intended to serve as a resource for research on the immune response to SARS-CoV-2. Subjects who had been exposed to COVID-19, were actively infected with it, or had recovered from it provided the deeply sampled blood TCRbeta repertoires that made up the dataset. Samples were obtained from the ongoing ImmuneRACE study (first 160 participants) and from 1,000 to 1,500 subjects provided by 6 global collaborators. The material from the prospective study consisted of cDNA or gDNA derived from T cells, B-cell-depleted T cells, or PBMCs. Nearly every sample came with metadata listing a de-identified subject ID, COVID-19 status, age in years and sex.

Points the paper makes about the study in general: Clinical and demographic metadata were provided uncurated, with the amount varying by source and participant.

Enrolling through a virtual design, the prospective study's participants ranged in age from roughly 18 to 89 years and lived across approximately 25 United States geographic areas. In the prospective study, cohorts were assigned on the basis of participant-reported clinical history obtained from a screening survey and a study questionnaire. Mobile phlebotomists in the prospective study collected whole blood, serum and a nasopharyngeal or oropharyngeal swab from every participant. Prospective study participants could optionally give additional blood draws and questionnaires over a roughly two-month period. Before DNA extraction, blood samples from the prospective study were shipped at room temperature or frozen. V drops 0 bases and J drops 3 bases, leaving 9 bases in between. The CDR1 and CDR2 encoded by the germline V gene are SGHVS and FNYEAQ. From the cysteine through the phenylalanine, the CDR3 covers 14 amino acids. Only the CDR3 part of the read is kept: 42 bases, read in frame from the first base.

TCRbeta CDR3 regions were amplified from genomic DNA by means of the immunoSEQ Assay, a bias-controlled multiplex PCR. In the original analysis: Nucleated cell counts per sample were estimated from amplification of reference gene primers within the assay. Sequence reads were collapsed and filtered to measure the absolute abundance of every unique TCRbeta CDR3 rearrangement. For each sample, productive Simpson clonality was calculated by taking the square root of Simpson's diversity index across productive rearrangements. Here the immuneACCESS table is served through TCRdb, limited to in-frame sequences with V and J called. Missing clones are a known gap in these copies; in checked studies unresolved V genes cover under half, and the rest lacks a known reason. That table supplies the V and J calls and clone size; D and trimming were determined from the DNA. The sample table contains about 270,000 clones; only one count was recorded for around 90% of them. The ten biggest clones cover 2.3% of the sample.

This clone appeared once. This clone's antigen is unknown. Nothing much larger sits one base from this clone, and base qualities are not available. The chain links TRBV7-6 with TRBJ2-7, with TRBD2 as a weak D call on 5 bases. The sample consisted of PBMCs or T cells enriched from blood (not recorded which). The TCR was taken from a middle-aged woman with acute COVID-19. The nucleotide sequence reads TGTGCCAGCAGCTTAGCAGGGAGTGGCTACGAGCAGTACTTC. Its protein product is CASSLAGSGYEQYF.